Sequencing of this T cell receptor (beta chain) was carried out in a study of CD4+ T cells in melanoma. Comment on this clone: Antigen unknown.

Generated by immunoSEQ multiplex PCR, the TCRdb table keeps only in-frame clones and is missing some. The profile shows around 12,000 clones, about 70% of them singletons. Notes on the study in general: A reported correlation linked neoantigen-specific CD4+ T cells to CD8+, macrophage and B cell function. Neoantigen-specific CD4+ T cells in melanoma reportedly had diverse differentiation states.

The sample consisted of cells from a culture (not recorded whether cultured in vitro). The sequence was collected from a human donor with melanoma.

The CDR3 DNA is TGCGCCAGCAGCCAGAGCCCATCAACTAATGAAAAACTGTTTTTT. It codes for CASSQSPSTNEKLFF. The gene calls are TRBV4-1 and TRBJ1-4; D not resolved. The CDR3 is made up of 15 amino acids. CDR1 is MGHRA and CDR2 is YSYEKL in the germline V gene. The V gene lost 3 bases and the J gene lost 0 bases, with 8 bases spanning the gap.